Listed here are 5 T cell receptor beta chains from one sample, sequenced in a study of blood T cell repertoires in COVID-19. Profiled with immunoSEQ multiplex PCR; TCRdb holds only in-frame clones, not every one. Here the sample spans more than 150,000 clones, under 85% being singletons. The sequenced sample consisted of peripheral blood. The receptors derive from a human donor in a cohort sampled during active COVID-19.

The rearrangement joins TRBV13 to TRBJ2-3; D perhaps matches TRBD2 (5 bases). CDR3 length: 15 residues. Germline CDR1 reads PRHDT; CDR2 reads FYEKMQ (reference sequence). V was shortened by 5 bases and J by 2 bases, with 14 bases between the two germline ends. The CDR3 protein is CASSQTGKLTDTQYF. The CDR3 coding sequence is TGTGCCAGCAGCCAAACCGGGAAGCTCACAGATACGCAGTATTTT.

This chain connects TRBV7-6 to TRBJ1-6; weak D call: TRBD1 (5 bases). Trimming pared 0 bases from V and 11 bases from J, leaving 20 bases between. Germline loops: CDR1 SGHVS, CDR2 FNYEAQ. CDR3 length: 17 residues. CDR3 sequence (DNA): TGTGCCAGCAGCTTAGCGGCGGGACCGAGGAACCTTGCACCCCTCCACTTT. Its protein is CASSLAAGPRNLAPLHF.

This chain connects TRBV28 to TRBJ2-7, with D possibly TRBD2 on 5 matching bases. The CDR3 totals 13 residues. Germline assignment: CDR1 MDHEN and CDR2 SYDVKM. Trimming stripped 6 bases from V and 0 bases from J, with 9 bases between. The CDR3 DNA reads TGTGCCAGCAGCCCTAGCCGCTCCTACGAGCAGTACTTC. Amino acids: CASSPSRSYEQYF.

V is TRBV7-8 and J is TRBJ2-7; the D is unclear. Looked up from germline, CDR1 is SGHVS and CDR2 is FQNEAQ. The CDR3 has 13 amino acids. V was clipped by 6 bases and J by 0 bases, with 9 bases between them. CDR3: CASSSRISYEQYF. The CDR3 DNA reads TGTGCCAGCAGTTCCAGGATCTCCTACGAGCAGTACTTC.

CDR3 nucleotides: TGTGCCAGCACCTGGACCCAGGGAGGCGGGGAGCTGTTTTTT. Translated, it gives CASTWTQGGGELFF. This chain connects TRBV9 to TRBJ2-2; the D gene is possibly TRBD2 (6 bases). The germline CDR1 and CDR2 sequences are SGDLS and YYNGEE. The CDR3 sequence is 14 residues long. The V end lost 6 bases, the J end lost 7 bases, and 16 bases lay between the germline ends.